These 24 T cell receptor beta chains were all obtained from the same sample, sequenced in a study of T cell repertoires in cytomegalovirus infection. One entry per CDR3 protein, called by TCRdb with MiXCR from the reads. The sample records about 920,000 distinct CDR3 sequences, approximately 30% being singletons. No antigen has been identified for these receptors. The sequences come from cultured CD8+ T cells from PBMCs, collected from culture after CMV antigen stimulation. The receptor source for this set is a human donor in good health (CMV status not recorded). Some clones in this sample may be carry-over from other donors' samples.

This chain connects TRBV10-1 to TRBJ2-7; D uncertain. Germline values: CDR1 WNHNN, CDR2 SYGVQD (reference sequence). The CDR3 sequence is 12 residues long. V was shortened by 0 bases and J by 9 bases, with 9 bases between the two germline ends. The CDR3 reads CASSESNTGQYF. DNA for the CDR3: TGCGCCAGCAGTGAGTCGAATACGGGGCAGTACTTC.

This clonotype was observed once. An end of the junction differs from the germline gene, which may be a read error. The CDR3 sequence is CVSSQSGRGAAHEQYF. In DNA, the CDR3 is TGTGTCAGCAGCCAGAGTGGGAGGGGAGCAGCCCACGAGCAGTACTTC. The rearrangement uses TRBV3-1 and TRBJ2-7; 7 nucleotides agree with TRBD2. This CDR3 spans 16 amino acids. From germline, CDR1 is LGHDT and CDR2 YNNKEL (reference sequence).

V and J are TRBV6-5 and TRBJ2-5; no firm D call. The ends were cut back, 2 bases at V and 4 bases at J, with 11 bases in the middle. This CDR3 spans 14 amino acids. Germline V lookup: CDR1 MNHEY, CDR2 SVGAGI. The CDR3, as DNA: TGTGCCAGCAGTTACGCGGATCTTGGAGAGACCCAGTACTTC. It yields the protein CASSYADLGETQYF.

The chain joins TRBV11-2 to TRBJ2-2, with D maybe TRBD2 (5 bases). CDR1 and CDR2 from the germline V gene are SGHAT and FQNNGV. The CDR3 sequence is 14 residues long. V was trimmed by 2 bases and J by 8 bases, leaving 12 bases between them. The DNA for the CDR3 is TGTGCCAGCAGCTTAATCGGGGTTGGAGGGGAGCTGTTTTTT. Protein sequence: CASSLIGVGGELFF.

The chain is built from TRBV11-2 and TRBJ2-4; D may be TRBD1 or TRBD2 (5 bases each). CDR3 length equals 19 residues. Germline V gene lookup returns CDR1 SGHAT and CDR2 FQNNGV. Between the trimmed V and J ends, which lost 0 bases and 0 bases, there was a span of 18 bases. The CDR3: CASSLDKPGRTLAKNIQYF. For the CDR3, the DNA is TGTGCCAGCAGCTTAGATAAGCCAGGGCGGACTCTAGCCAAAAACATTCAGTACTTC.

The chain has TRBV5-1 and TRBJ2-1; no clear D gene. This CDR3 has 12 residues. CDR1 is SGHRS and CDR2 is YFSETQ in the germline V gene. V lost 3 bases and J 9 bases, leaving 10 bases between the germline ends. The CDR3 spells CASSWASSEQFF. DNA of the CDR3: TGCGCCAGCAGCTGGGCGAGTTCTGAGCAGTTCTTC.

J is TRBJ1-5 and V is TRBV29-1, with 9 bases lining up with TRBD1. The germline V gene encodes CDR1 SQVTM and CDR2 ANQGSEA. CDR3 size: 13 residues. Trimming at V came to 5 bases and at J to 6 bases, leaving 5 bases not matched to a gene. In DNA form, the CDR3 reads TGCAGCGTTTGGACAGGGGAACGTCAGCCCCAGCATTTT. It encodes CSVWTGERQPQHF. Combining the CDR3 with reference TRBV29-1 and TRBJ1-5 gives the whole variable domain SAVISQKPSRDICQRGTSLTIQCQVDSQVTMMFWYRQQPGQSLTLIATANQGSEATYESGFVIDKFPISRPNLTFSTLTVSNMSPEDSSIYLCSVWTGERQPQHFGDGTRLSIL.

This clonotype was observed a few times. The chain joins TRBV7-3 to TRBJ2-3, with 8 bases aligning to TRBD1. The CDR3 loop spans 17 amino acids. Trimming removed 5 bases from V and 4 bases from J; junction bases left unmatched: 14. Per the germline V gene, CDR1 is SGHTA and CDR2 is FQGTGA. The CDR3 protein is CASSPSTGEFIPDTQYF. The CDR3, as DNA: TGTGCCAGCAGCCCATCGACAGGGGAATTCATCCCAGATACGCAGTATTTT.

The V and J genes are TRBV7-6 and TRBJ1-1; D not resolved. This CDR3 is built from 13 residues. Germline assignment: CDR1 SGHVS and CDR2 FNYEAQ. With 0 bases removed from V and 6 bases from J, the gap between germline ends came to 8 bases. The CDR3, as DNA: TGTGCCAGCAGCTTAGCGATAGGAGCTGAAGCTTTCTTT. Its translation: CASSLAIGAEAFF. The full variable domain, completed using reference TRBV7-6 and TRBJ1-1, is GAGVSQSPRYKVTKRGQDVALRCDPISGHVSLYWYRQALGQGPEFLTYFNYEAQQDKSGLPNDRFSAERPEGSISTLTIQRTEQRDSAMYRCASSLAIGAEAFFGQGTRLTVV.

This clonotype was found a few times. DNA of the CDR3: TGTGCCAGCAGTGAAGGGTCATGGTATGGGTACTTC. As protein: CASSEGSWYGYF. The chain links TRBV2 to TRBJ2-7; no firm D call. Trimming took 1 base from V and 12 from J, leaving 13 bases between them. The CDR3 spans 12 residues. The germline V gene encodes CDR1 SNHLY and CDR2 FYNNEI.

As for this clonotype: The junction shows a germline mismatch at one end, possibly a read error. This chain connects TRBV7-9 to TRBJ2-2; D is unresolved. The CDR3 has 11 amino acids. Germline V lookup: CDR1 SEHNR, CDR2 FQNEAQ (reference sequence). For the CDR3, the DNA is TGTGCCAGCACCACCACCCGGGAGCTGTTTTTT. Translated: CASTTTRELFF.

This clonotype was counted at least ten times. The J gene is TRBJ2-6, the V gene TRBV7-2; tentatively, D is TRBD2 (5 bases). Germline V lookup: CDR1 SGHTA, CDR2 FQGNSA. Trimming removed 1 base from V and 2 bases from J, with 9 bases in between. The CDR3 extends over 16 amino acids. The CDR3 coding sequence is TGTGCCAGCAGCTTAGTATACGGGGCTGGGGCCAACGTCCTGACTTTC. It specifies CASSLVYGAGANVLTF. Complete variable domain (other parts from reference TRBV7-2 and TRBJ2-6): GAGVSQSPSNKVTEKGKDVELRCDPISGHTALYWYRQSLGQGLEFLIYFQGNSAPDKSGLPSDRFSAERTGGSVSTLTIQRTQQEDSAVYLCASSLVYGAGANVLTFGAGSRLTVL.

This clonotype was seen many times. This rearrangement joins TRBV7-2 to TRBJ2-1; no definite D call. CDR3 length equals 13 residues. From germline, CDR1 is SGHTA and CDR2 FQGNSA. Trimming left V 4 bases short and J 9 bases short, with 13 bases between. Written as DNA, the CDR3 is TGTGCCAGCAGCTATCCGAGGAACGGTGAGCAGTTCTTC. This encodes CASSYPRNGEQFF.

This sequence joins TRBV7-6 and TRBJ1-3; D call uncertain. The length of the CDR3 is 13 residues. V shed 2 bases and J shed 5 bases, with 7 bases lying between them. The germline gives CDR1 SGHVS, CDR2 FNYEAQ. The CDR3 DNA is TGTGCCAGCAGCTTATCTGAGCGAAACACCATATATTTT. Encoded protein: CASSLSERNTIYF.

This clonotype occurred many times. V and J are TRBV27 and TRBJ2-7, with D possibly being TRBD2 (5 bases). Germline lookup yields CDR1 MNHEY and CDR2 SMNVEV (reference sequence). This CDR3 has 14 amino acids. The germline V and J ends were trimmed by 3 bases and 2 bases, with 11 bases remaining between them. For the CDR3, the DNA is TGTGCCAGCAGTTTGACGGCGGGCCCCTACGAGCAGTACGTC. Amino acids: CASSLTAGPYEQYV.

The CDR3 reads CSARDEPAGNYEQYV. Here the CDR3 DNA reads TGCAGTGCTAGAGATGAGCCAGCGGGGAACTACGAGCAGTACGTC. The rearrangement uses TRBV20-1 and TRBJ2-7; 7 bases align to TRBD2. Trimming took 0 bases from V and 3 from J; bases not matched to a gene: 8. This CDR3 spans 15 amino acids. Germline loops: CDR1 DFQATT, CDR2 SNEGSKA (reference sequence).

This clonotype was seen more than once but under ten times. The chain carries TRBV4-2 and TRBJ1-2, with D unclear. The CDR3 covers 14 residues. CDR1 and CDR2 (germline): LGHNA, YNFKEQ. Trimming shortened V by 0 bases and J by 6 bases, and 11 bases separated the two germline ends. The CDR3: CASSQEEGLHGYTF. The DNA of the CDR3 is TGTGCCAGCAGCCAAGAGGAAGGGCTGCATGGCTACACCTTC.

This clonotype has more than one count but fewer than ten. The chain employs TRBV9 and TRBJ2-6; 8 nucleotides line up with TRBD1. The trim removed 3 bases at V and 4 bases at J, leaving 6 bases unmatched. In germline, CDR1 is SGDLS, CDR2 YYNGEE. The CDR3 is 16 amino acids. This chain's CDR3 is CASSAGQGSGANVLTF. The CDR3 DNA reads TGTGCCAGCAGCGCCGGACAGGGCTCAGGGGCCAACGTCCTGACTTTC.

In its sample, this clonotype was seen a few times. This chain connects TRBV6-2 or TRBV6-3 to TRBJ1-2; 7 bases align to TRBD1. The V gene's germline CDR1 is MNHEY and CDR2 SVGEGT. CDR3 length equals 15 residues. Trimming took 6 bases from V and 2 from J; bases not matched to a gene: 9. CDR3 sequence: CASSREGARNYGYTF. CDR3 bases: TGTGCCAGCAGCCGAGAGGGGGCGCGGAACTATGGCTACACCTTC.

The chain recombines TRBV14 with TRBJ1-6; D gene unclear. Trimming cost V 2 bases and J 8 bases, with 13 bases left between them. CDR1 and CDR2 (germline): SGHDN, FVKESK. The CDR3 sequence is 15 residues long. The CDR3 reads CASSQPGDRYSPLHF. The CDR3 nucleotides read TGTGCCAGCAGCCAACCCGGTGACCGGTATTCACCCCTCCACTTT. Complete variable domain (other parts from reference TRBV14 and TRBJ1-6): EAGVTQFPSHSVIEKGQTVTLRCDPISGHDNLYWYRRVMGKEIKFLLHFVKESKQDESGMPNNRFLAERTGGTYSTLKVQPAELEDSGVYFCASSQPGDRYSPLHFGNGTRLTVT.

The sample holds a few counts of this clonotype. CDR3 loop: CASSLPAGRGDQPQHF. The CDR3 DNA is TGTGCCAGTAGCCTCCCAGCCGGGCGTGGAGATCAGCCCCAGCATTTT. V gene TRBV19 combines with J gene TRBJ1-5; D uncertain. This CDR3 contains 16 residues. Per the germline V gene, CDR1 is LNHDA and CDR2 is SQIVND (reference sequence). Trimming stripped 6 bases from V and 5 bases from J, with 20 bases between.

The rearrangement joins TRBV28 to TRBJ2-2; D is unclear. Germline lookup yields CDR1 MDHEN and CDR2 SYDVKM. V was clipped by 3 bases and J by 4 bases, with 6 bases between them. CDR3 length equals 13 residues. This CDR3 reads CASSFGTTGELFF. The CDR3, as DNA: TGTGCCAGCAGTTTCGGAACCACCGGGGAGCTGTTTTTT.

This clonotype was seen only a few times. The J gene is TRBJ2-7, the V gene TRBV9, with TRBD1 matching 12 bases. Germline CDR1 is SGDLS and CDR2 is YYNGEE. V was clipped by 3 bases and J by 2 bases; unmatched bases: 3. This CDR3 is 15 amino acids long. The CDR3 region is CASSAGQGATYEQYF. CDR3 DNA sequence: TGTGCCAGCAGCGCGGGACAGGGGGCGACCTACGAGCAGTACTTC.

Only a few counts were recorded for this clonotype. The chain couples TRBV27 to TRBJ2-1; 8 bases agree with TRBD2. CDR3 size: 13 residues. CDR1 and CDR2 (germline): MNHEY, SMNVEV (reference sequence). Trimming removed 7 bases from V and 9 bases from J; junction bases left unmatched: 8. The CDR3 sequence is CASKTGGPSEQFF. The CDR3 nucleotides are TGTGCCAGCAAAACGGGGGGGCCGAGTGAGCAGTTCTTC.